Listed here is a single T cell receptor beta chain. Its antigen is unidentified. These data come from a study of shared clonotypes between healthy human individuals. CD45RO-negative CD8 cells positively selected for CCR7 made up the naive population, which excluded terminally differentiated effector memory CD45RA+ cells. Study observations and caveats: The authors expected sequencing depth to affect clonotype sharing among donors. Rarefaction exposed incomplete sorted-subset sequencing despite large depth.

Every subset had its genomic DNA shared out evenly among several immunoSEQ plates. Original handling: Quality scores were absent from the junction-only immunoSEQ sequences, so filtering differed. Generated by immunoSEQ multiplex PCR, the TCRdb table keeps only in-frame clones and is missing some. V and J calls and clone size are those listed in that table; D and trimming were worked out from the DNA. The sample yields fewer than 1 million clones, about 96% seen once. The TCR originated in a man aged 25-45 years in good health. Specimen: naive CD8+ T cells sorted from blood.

The DNA of the CDR3 is TGCAGCGTACGACAGGGAGACGAGCAGTACTTC. Translation gives CSVRQGDEQYF. This chain uses TRBV29-1 with TRBJ2-7; 7 bases are a match to TRBD1. J was trimmed by 5 bases and V by 6 bases; bases with no gene match: 4. This CDR3 is built from 11 residues. Germline V gene data show CDR1 as SQVTM and CDR2 as ANQGSEA.